The 16 T cell receptor beta chains presented below share a single source sample, sequenced in a study of blood T cells in healthy people across ages. The authors ran a second PCR of about 7 to 12 cycles using a sample-barcoded 5' primer and a J-beta primer mix. Each CDR3 protein gets one entry after TCRdb re-called the 5' RACE reads with MiXCR. The sample gives fewer than 950,000 distinct CDR3 sequences, approximately 55% of which show up once; approximately 40% is in the top ten. Input material: blood. These receptors all stem from an elderly man in good health.

This clonotype was detected a few times. V and J are TRBV20-1 and TRBJ1-4, with TRBD1 matching over 11 bases. This CDR3 is built from 13 residues. Germline V gives CDR1 DFQATT, CDR2 SNEGSKA (reference sequence). Trimming at V came to 6 bases and at J to 7 bases, leaving 4 bases not matched to a gene. The CDR3, as DNA: TGCAGTGCCCCCGGGACAGGGGGTGAAAAACTGTTTTTT. This encodes CSAPGTGGEKLFF.

The genes are TRBV12-3 or TRBV12-4 and TRBJ2-5; D gene unclear. This CDR3 contains 13 residues. V lost 5 bases, J lost 1 base, and 8 bases lay in between. The CDR3 DNA sequence: TGTGCCAGCAGTCCGGAGTCCCAAGAGACCCAGTACTTC. This encodes CASSPESQETQYF.

This chain links TRBV20-1 with TRBJ2-7; the D gene is possibly TRBD2 (6 bases). The CDR3 sequence is 14 residues long. V shed 1 base and J shed 2 bases, with 12 bases lying between them. The germline CDR1 and CDR2 sequences are DFQATT and SNEGSKA (reference sequence). CDR3 in amino acids: CSARAGRNPYEQYF. In nucleotides, the CDR3 is TGCAGTGCTAGAGCAGGGAGGAACCCCTACGAGCAGTACTTC.

The genes are TRBV6-5 and TRBJ1-1, with 9 positions matching TRBD1. The CDR3 runs to 14 residues. Germline loops: CDR1 MNHEY, CDR2 SVGAGI. V lost 7 bases and J lost 0; bases outside the gene matches: 3. The CDR3 is CASMRDRVNTEAFF. CDR3 nucleotide sequence: TGTGCCAGCATGAGGGACAGGGTGAACACTGAAGCTTTCTTT.

This clonotype was observed a handful of times. This chain links TRBV10-3 with TRBJ2-1; 7 nucleotides align to TRBD2. Trimming took 4 bases from V and 4 from J; bases not matched to a gene: 7. Germline CDR1 and CDR2: ENHRY and SYGVKD. The CDR3 totals 15 residues. Written as DNA, the CDR3 is TGTGCCATCAGTGGGGGAGGGCAAGCATACAATGAGCAGTTCTTC. Its protein product is CAISGGGQAYNEQFF.

The J gene is TRBJ1-2, the V gene TRBV5-1, with D possibly matching TRBD1 (6 bases). The V gene lost 4 bases and the J gene lost 6 bases, with 16 bases spanning the gap. The CDR3 length is 14 residues. Looked up from germline, CDR1 is SGHRS and CDR2 is YFSETQ. CDR3 loop: CASSLGQTINGYTF. Here the CDR3 DNA reads TGCGCCAGCAGCCTCGGACAGACCATCAATGGCTACACCTTC.

This clonotype was observed a few times. The rearrangement links TRBV20-1 to TRBJ1-6, with TRBD1 identical over 7 bases. This CDR3 spans 14 amino acids. V lost 5 bases, J lost 5 bases, and 6 bases stayed unmatched. Germline V lookup: CDR1 DFQATT, CDR2 SNEGSKA (reference sequence). The CDR3, as DNA: TGCAGTGCTCCAAGACAGGGTAATAATTCACCCCTCCACTTT. As protein: CSAPRQGNNSPLHF.

This sequence joins TRBV24-1 and TRBJ1-5; perhaps TRBD1 as D (6 bases). The germline V gene encodes CDR1 KGHDR and CDR2 SFDVKD. The CDR3 runs to 15 residues. V lost 3 bases and J lost 4, with 12 bases in between. The CDR3 is CATSDGGRGNQPQHF. The CDR3 DNA follows: TGTGCCACCAGTGATGGGGGGCGCGGGAATCAGCCCCAGCATTTT.

The chain employs TRBV9 and TRBJ2-1; TRBD2 matches 11 bases. The CDR3 spans 17 residues. V dropped 0 bases and J dropped 4; count of bases not matched to a gene: 6. Germline CDR1 SGDLS, CDR2 YYNGEE. The CDR3 sequence is CASSVDLAGGGYNEQFF. In DNA form, the CDR3 reads TGTGCCAGCAGCGTAGACCTAGCGGGAGGAGGTTACAATGAGCAGTTCTTC. Combining the CDR3 with reference TRBV9 and TRBJ2-1 gives the whole variable domain DSGVTQTPKHLITATGQRVTLRCSPRSGDLSVYWYQQSLDQGLQFLIQYYNGEERAKGNILERFSAQQFPDLHSELNLSSLELGDSALYFCASSVDLAGGGYNEQFFGPGTRLTVL.

V is TRBV29-1 and J is TRBJ2-7, with TRBD1 matching over 9 bases. This CDR3 is built from 17 residues. Germline values: CDR1 SQVTM, CDR2 ANQGSEA. With 1 base clipped from V and 1 base from J, the junction kept 11 bases outside the gene matches. CDR3 coding DNA: TGCAGCGTTGAAGTTCTCCCCTCCGGGACAGGGTCCTACGAGCAGTACTTC. Translation gives CSVEVLPSGTGSYEQYF.

This rearrangement joins TRBV7-9 to TRBJ2-1, with no clear D. The CDR3 is 16 residues long. With 3 bases removed from V and 0 bases from J, the gap between germline ends came to 12 bases. The germline V gene encodes CDR1 SEHNR and CDR2 FQNEAQ (reference sequence). In DNA form, the CDR3 reads TGTGCCAGCAGCTTTAGGGTGGGCGCCTCCTACAATGAGCAGTTCTTC. It encodes CASSFRVGASYNEQFF.

This clonotype showed up just a few times. Possible read error: a much larger clone is one base away. The chain combines TRBV3-1 with TRBJ2-7, with 8 bases that match TRBD1. This CDR3 has 14 amino acids. Germline V gene lookup returns CDR1 LGHDT and CDR2 YNNKEL (reference sequence). Unmatched junction bases numbered 2, after V lost 4 bases and J lost 0 bases. The CDR3 protein is CASSRDRSSYEQYF. In DNA form, the CDR3 reads TGTGCCAGCAGCCGGGACAGGAGCTCCTACGAGCAGTACTTC.

V gene TRBV6-2 or TRBV6-3 combines with J gene TRBJ1-1; D remains ambiguous. Germline V gene data show CDR1 as MNHEY and CDR2 as SVGEGT. The CDR3 totals 13 residues. Trimming left V 5 bases short and J 1 base short, with 8 bases between. CDR3 DNA sequence: TGTGCCAGCAGTAATGCGGGGAACACTGAAGCTTTCTTT. As protein: CASSNAGNTEAFF.

This clonotype was picked up many times. The chain links TRBV5-5 to TRBJ1-5; no firm D call. Germline V gene data show CDR1 as SGHKS and CDR2 as YYEKEE (reference sequence). The ends were cut back, 0 bases at V and 4 bases at J, with 5 bases in the middle. The CDR3 consists of 13 residues. Here the CDR3 reads CASSLDINQPQHF. The CDR3 DNA reads TGTGCCAGCAGCTTGGATATAAATCAGCCCCAGCATTTT. Supplemented by reference TRBV5-5 and TRBJ1-5, the full variable domain reads DAGVTQSPTHLIKTRGQQVTLRCSPISGHKSVSWYQQVLGQGPQFIFQYYEKEERGRGNFPDRFSARQFPNYSSELNVNALLLGDSALYLCASSLDINQPQHFGDGTRLSIL.

The chain carries TRBV18 and TRBJ1-1; D is unresolved. Per germline, CDR1 KGHSH and CDR2 LQKENI. CDR3 size: 14 residues. V lost 3 bases, J lost 7 bases, and 15 bases lay in between. The CDR3 loop reads CASSPWAETNEAFF. The CDR3 region has the DNA TGTGCCAGCTCACCGTGGGCGGAGACTAATGAAGCTTTCTTT. Combining the CDR3 with reference TRBV18 and TRBJ1-1 gives the whole variable domain NAGVMQNPRHLVRRRGQEARLRCSPMKGHSHVYWYRQLPEEGLKFMVYLQKENIIDESGMPKERFSAEFPKEGPSILRIQQVVRGDSAAYFCASSPWAETNEAFFGQGTRLTVV.

V usage is TRBV20-1 and J usage is TRBJ2-7; D uncertain. The CDR3 length is 12 residues. V was shortened by 1 base and J by 4 bases, with 8 bases between the two germline ends. Per the germline V gene, CDR1 is DFQATT and CDR2 is SNEGSKA (reference sequence). CDR3 nucleotide sequence: TGCAGTGCTAGAGTTGTCGGATACGAGCAGTACTTC. Protein product: CSARVVGYEQYF.